A single sample gave rise to the 25 T cell receptor beta chains below, sequenced in a study of identical twins. TCRdb passed the 5' RACE reads through MiXCR, listing each CDR3 protein once. The sample carries a few hundred thousand distinct CDR3 sequences, about 13% recorded once. This same sample was also part of a study on yellow fever vaccine responses in identical twins.

Sequencing input: memory (CD45RO+) T cells sorted from blood. The receptors here all came from a woman in her late teens or twenties in good health.

This chain uses TRBV4-3 with TRBJ2-7, with D possibly matching TRBD2 (6 bases). CDR3 length: 15 residues. Germline V lookup: CDR1 LGHNA, CDR2 YSLEER. V was shortened by 0 bases and J by 6 bases, with 15 bases between the two germline ends. The CDR3 coding sequence is TGCGCCAGCAGCCAAGATGGCGGGGTAGGCGGCGAGCAGTACTTC. Its translation is CASSQDGGVGGEQYF.

The V gene is TRBV2, the J gene TRBJ2-2, with D perhaps matching TRBD1 (5 bases). The germline gives CDR1 SNHLY, CDR2 FYNNEI. The CDR3 runs 15 residues. V lost 3 bases and J lost 6, with 14 bases in between. The CDR3 coding sequence is TGTGCCAGCAGTGATGGGGCGGCCCCCGCCGGGGAGCTGTTTTTT. This codes for CASSDGAAPAGELFF.

V gene TRBV24-1 combines with J gene TRBJ2-5; D not certain. V lost 0 bases, J lost 0 bases, and 10 bases lay in between. There are 16 residues in the CDR3. CDR1 is KGHDR, CDR2 SFDVKD, per germline. Here the CDR3 DNA reads TGTGCCACCAGTGATTTGAAAGGGCCGTACCAAGAGACCCAGTACTTC. It encodes CATSDLKGPYQETQYF.

This clonotype was counted a few times. The V gene is TRBV15, the J gene TRBJ2-7; 7 bases fit TRBD1. The J segment lost 6 bases and the V segment lost 3 bases, leaving 11 bases of the junction unmatched. The CDR3 is made up of 15 amino acids. Per the germline V gene, CDR1 is LNHNV and CDR2 is YYDKDF (reference sequence). Written as DNA, the CDR3 is TGTGCCACCAGCAGTGATCTATTCGGGACAGTCGAGCAGTACTTC. Its translation: CATSSDLFGTVEQYF. Combining the CDR3 with reference TRBV15 and TRBJ2-7 gives the whole variable domain DAMVIQNPRYQVTQFGKPVTLSCSQTLNHNVMYWYQQKSSQAPKLLFHYYDKDFNNEADTPDNFQSRRPNTSFCFLDIRSPGLGDTAMYLCATSSDLFGTVEQYFGPGTRLTVT.

This sequence joins TRBV20-1 and TRBJ2-1; 7 nucleotides agree with TRBD2. CDR1 is DFQATT and CDR2 is SNEGSKA in the germline V gene (reference sequence). The CDR3 extends over 15 amino acids. V was pared by 5 bases and J by 5 bases, with 12 bases of the junction left unmatched. CDR3 sequence: CSAGLGAGYNNEQFF. DNA of the CDR3: TGCAGTGCTGGACTGGGAGCGGGGTATAACAATGAGCAGTTCTTC.

This chain links TRBV4-2 with TRBJ1-5, with TRBD1 identical over 7 bases. Germline trimming cut 3 bases from V and 7 bases from J; bases unmatched to any gene: 9. Germline V gene data show CDR1 as LGHNA and CDR2 as YNFKEQ. The CDR3 sequence is 15 residues long. The CDR3 region has the DNA TGTGCCAGCAGCCAGCAAACAGGGGTCGGACAGCCCCAGCATTTT. It is translated as CASSQQTGVGQPQHF.

This clonotype was observed many times. CDR3 amino acids: CASSPLWTGSNEQFF. The DNA for the CDR3 is TGTGCCAGCAGCCCCCTGTGGACAGGGTCCAATGAGCAGTTCTTC. This chain joins TRBV5-8 and TRBJ2-1; 8 positions match TRBD1. The CDR3 length is 15 residues. The germline V gene has CDR1 SGHTS and CDR2 YDEGEE. V shed 4 bases and J 6 bases; nucleotides not matched to a gene: 9.

This clonotype showed up many times. This chain joins TRBV12-3 or TRBV12-4 and TRBJ1-5, with 8 bases aligning to TRBD1. This CDR3 has 16 residues. V trimming: 0 bases; J trimming: 6 bases; junction bases outside the gene matches: 7. CDR3 in amino acids: CASSLAGTGRGQPQHF. CDR3 DNA sequence: TGTGCCAGCAGTTTAGCCGGGACAGGAAGGGGTCAGCCCCAGCATTTT.

This clonotype came up many times. J is TRBJ1-5 and V is TRBV15; D ambiguous. Germline V CDR1 and CDR2: LNHNV, YYDKDF (reference sequence). This CDR3 has 14 residues. Trimming removed 0 bases from V and 5 bases from J, with 8 bases in between. This CDR3 reads CATSRDHGDQPQHF. The CDR3 coding sequence is TGTGCCACCAGCAGAGATCATGGGGATCAGCCCCAGCATTTT. The variable domain in full, with the rest retrieved from reference TRBV15 and TRBJ1-5, is DAMVIQNPRYQVTQFGKPVTLSCSQTLNHNVMYWYQQKSSQAPKLLFHYYDKDFNNEADTPDNFQSRRPNTSFCFLDIRSPGLGDTAMYLCATSRDHGDQPQHFGDGTRLSIL.

This clonotype was observed a handful of times. This chain links TRBV9 with TRBJ2-1, with 10 bases aligning to TRBD2. V lost 1 base to trimming and J lost 4 bases; unmatched junction nucleotides: 11. There are 18 residues in the CDR3. The germline CDR1 and CDR2 sequences are SGDLS and YYNGEE. CDR3 residues: CASSVSPPTSGWYNEQFF. The CDR3 DNA reads TGTGCCAGCAGCGTATCCCCCCCGACTAGCGGGTGGTACAATGAGCAGTTCTTC.

The chain employs TRBV3-1 and TRBJ2-1, with a weak D call TRBD2 (5 bases). The CDR3 has 12 residues. The ends were cut back, 3 bases at V and 9 bases at J, with 9 bases in the middle. Germline V CDR1 and CDR2: LGHDT, YNNKEL (reference sequence). CDR3 region: CASSHLGGEQFF. CDR3 nucleotide sequence: TGTGCCAGCAGCCACCTAGGAGGTGAGCAGTTCTTC.

This clonotype occurred many times. The chain recombines TRBV5-1 with TRBJ2-3; maybe TRBD2 (5 bases). The CDR3 totals 15 residues. Trimming cost V 2 bases and J 2 bases, with 12 bases left between them. The germline CDR1 and CDR2 sequences are SGHRS and YFSETQ. CDR3 residues: CASSLTGSFTDTQYF. The CDR3 region has the DNA TGCGCCAGCAGCTTAACGGGGAGCTTCACAGATACGCAGTATTTT.

This clonotype was recorded a few times. V usage is TRBV7-2 and J usage is TRBJ1-1; 9 nucleotides match TRBD1. Trimming cost V 5 bases and J 11 bases; bases outside gene matches: 6. The CDR3 length is 12 residues. Germline lookup yields CDR1 SGHTA and CDR2 FQGNSA. The CDR3 is CASSRDRAEAFF. The CDR3 coding sequence is TGTGCCAGCAGCCGGGACAGGGCAGAGGCTTTCTTT.

A remark on this clonotype: The junction does not match germline at one end; this may be a read error. The gene calls are TRBV20-1 and TRBJ2-7; 14 bases line up with TRBD2. The germline V gene encodes CDR1 DFQATT and CDR2 SNEGSKA (reference sequence). This CDR3 comprises 14 residues. CDR3 residues: CSAITGTSGGSLIF. The CDR3 DNA is TGCAGTGCTATTACCGGGACTAGCGGGGGCTCCCTGATCTTC.

The chain links TRBV10-3 to TRBJ1-4; no reliable D call. The CDR3 consists of 15 residues. The V gene's germline CDR1 is ENHRY and CDR2 SYGVKD. V was cut by 0 bases and J by 7 bases, with 12 bases left in between. The CDR3 region has the DNA TGTGCCATCAGTGAGTCGGAGGGTGGAGTTGAAAAACTGTTTTTT. It encodes CAISESEGGVEKLFF.

This clonotype is classed as medium-sized (0.01 to 0.1%). CDR3 in DNA: TGTGCCAGCAGTTATGGAGAAGAGAGTACCCAGTACTTC. This sequence encodes CASSYGEESTQYF. The chain has TRBV6-2 or TRBV6-3 and TRBJ2-5; D not certain. The V gene's germline CDR1 is MNHEY and CDR2 SVGEGT. This CDR3 contains 13 residues. Trimming removed 3 bases at V and 8 bases at J, with 13 bases between.

The table lists this clonotype with many counts. CDR3: CSVSGLREPGEQFF. The CDR3 DNA reads as TGCAGCGTAAGTGGACTCAGGGAGCCAGGAGAGCAGTTCTTC. The rearrangement uses TRBV29-1 and TRBJ2-1; the D call may be TRBD1 or TRBD2 (5 bases each). The V gene's germline CDR1 is SQVTM and CDR2 ANQGSEA. Deletions cut 6 bases from V and 10 bases from J, with 22 bases between. The CDR3 runs to 14 residues.

This clonotype was seen ten or more times. The genes are TRBV12-3 or TRBV12-4 and TRBJ2-4; weak D call: TRBD1 (7 bases). This CDR3 contains 17 residues. Trimming shortened V by 1 base and J by 2 bases, and 15 bases separated the two germline ends. The CDR3 sequence is CASSLVEGAGTKNIQYF. The CDR3, as DNA: TGTGCCAGCAGTTTAGTGGAGGGGGCTGGAACCAAAAACATTCAGTACTTC.

This clonotype turned up a few times. This chain connects TRBV25-1 to TRBJ2-7, with no clear D. This CDR3 comprises 11 residues. Trimming removed 5 bases from V and 9 bases from J, with 11 bases in between. The germline V gene encodes CDR1 MGHDK and CDR2 SYGVNS. The CDR3: CASSSQFRQYF. CDR3 DNA sequence: TGTGCCAGCAGTTCACAGTTTCGGCAGTACTTC.

This clonotype was picked up many times. This chain links TRBV20-1 with TRBJ1-1, with D perhaps matching TRBD1 (6 bases). The CDR3 runs 16 residues. The germline V gene has CDR1 DFQATT and CDR2 SNEGSKA (reference sequence). V lost 6 bases, J lost 0 bases, and 20 bases lay in between. The CDR3 DNA reads as TGCAGTGCCCCCGACACCCTAAGGGGGATGAACACTGAAGCTTTCTTT. Amino acids: CSAPDTLRGMNTEAFF.

This rearrangement joins TRBV3-1 to TRBJ2-7; a possible D gene is TRBD1 (6 bases). V lost 4 bases and J 4 bases, leaving 11 bases between the germline ends. The germline gives CDR1 LGHDT, CDR2 YNNKEL (reference sequence). CDR3 length: 13 residues. In nucleotides, the CDR3 is TGTGCCAGCAGCCCGCGACAGGCATACGAGCAGTACTTC. Protein sequence: CASSPRQAYEQYF.

Ten or more counts support this clonotype. This chain joins TRBV4-2 and TRBJ2-1; a possible D gene is TRBD1 (5 bases). Germline V gene data show CDR1 as LGHNA and CDR2 as YNFKEQ. The germline V and J ends were trimmed by 0 bases and 9 bases, with 15 bases remaining between them. The CDR3 is 15 residues long. For the CDR3, the DNA is TGTGCCAGCAGCCAAGACAGGGCAGGTCAAGGTGAGCAGTTCTTC. Encoded protein: CASSQDRAGQGEQFF.

The rearrangement links TRBV5-1 to TRBJ2-6, with 10 bases matching TRBD1. V trimming: 9 bases; J trimming: 4 bases; junction bases outside the gene matches: 10. CDR1 is SGHRS and CDR2 is YFSETQ in the germline V gene. The CDR3 has 16 amino acids. The CDR3 nucleotides are TGCGCCACCACAAGGACAGGGGGGACCGGGGCCAACGTCCTGACTTTC. This translates into CATTRTGGTGANVLTF.

Many counts were recorded for this clonotype. V is TRBV27 and J is TRBJ2-7, with D uncertain. Germline V gene data show CDR1 as MNHEY and CDR2 as SMNVEV (reference sequence). The V end was cut by 6 bases, the J end by 4 bases, with 16 bases between. CDR3 length: 14 amino acids. In nucleotides, the CDR3 is TGTGCCAGCAGCCTTCTCTCCCCGCAGTACGAGCAGTACTTC. It translates to CASSLLSPQYEQYF.

DNA of the CDR3: TGCAGCCAACCCAGCGGGAGGGCTTCCTACAATGAGCAGTTCTTC. Its protein product is CSQPSGRASYNEQFF. The chain employs TRBV20-1 and TRBJ2-1, with TRBD2 identical over 10 bases. Germline V gene sequence: CDR1 DFQATT, CDR2 SNEGSKA (reference sequence). The CDR3 length is 15 residues.